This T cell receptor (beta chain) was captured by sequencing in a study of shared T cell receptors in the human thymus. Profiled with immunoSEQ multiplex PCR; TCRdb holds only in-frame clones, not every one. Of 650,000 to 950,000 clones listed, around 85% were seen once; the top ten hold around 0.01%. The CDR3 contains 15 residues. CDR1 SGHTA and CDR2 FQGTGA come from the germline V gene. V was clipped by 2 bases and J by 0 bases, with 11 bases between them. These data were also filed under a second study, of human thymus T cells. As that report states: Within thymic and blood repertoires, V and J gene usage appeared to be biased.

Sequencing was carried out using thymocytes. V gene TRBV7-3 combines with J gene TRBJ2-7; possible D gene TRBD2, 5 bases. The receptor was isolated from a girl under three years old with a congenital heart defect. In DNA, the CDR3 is TGTGCCAGCAGCTTAGATGCCGGGGTCTCCTACGAGCAGTACTTC. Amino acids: CASSLDAGVSYEQYF.